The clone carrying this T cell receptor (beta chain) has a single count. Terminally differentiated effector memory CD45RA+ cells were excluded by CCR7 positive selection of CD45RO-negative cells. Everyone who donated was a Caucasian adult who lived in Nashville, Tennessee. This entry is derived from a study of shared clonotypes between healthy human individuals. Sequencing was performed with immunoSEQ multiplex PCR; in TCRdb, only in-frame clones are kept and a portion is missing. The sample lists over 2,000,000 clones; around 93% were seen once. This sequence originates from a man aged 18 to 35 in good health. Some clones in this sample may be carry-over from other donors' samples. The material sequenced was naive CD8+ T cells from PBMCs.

CDR3 in DNA: TGTGCCAGCAGTTTAACATCCGGGGGGCCGTTATACAATGAGCAGTTCTTC. Translation: CASSLTSGGPLYNEQFF. The chain links TRBV27 to TRBJ2-1; a weak D match, TRBD2 (7 bases). Germline lookup yields CDR1 MNHEY and CDR2 SMNVEV (reference sequence). V dropped 2 bases and J dropped 4 bases, with 18 bases sitting between them. The CDR3 is 17 residues long.